Below, 20 T cell receptor beta chains from the same sample are listed, as sequenced in a study of blood T cell repertoires in COVID-19. Libraries were prepared by immunoSEQ multiplex PCR; TCRdb keeps only in-frame clonotypes and omits some of them. The sample includes over 200,000 clones, 80% to 90% of them seen just once. The sample consisted of PBMCs or T cells enriched from blood (not recorded which). The receptors derive from a man aged 30 to 45 who had recovered from COVID-19.

This sequence joins TRBV9 and TRBJ2-2, with D maybe TRBD2 (5 bases). Looked up from germline, CDR1 is SGDLS and CDR2 is YYNGEE. V shed 4 bases and J shed 6 bases, with 13 bases lying between them. This CDR3 spans 14 amino acids. This chain's CDR3 is CASSPDWMAGELFF. CDR3 sequence (DNA): TGTGCCAGCAGCCCGGACTGGATGGCCGGGGAGCTGTTTTTT.

This rearrangement joins TRBV10-2 to TRBJ1-5; a possible D gene is TRBD1 (6 bases). Trimming removed 1 base at V and 4 bases at J, with 14 bases between. The germline V gene has CDR1 WSHSY and CDR2 SAAADI. CDR3 length: 16 amino acids. The CDR3, as DNA: TGCGCCAGCAGTGAGTTTTCGGGGGGGCTTAATCAGCCCCAGCATTTT. Its translation: CASSEFSGGLNQPQHF.

This chain connects TRBV6-5 to TRBJ2-7; D possibly corresponds to TRBD1 (6 bases). V lost 3 bases and J 0 bases, leaving 9 bases between the germline ends. Germline V gene sequence: CDR1 MNHEY, CDR2 SVGAGI. This CDR3 has 14 amino acids. CDR3: CASSYRTDSYEQYF. In DNA, the CDR3 is TGTGCCAGCAGTTATCGGACAGACTCCTACGAGCAGTACTTC.

This clone was found once. The chain is built from TRBV30 and TRBJ1-4, with D possibly matching TRBD1 (5 bases). Trimming took off 2 bases at V and 6 bases at J, with 7 bases between the two ends. CDR1 and CDR2 from the germline V gene are GTSNPN and SVGIG (reference sequence). The CDR3 is 12 residues long. The CDR3 loop is CAWSLGHEKLFF. In nucleotides, the CDR3 is TGTGCCTGGAGTTTGGGGCATGAAAAACTGTTTTTT.

The rearrangement links TRBV5-5 to TRBJ1-2; D ambiguous. The germline gives CDR1 SGHKS, CDR2 YYEKEE (reference sequence). V lost 4 bases and J 4 bases, leaving 11 bases between the germline ends. The CDR3 totals 13 residues. The CDR3 protein is CASSKGLIYGYTF. CDR3 coding DNA: TGTGCCAGCAGCAAAGGACTGATCTATGGCTACACCTTC.

This clone was counted a few times. CDR3 nucleotides: TGTGCCAGTAGTATTTCGGGACAGGGCTACGAGCAGTACTTC. Amino acids: CASSISGQGYEQYF. This chain uses TRBV19 with TRBJ2-7, with TRBD1 identical over 9 bases. The CDR3 totals 14 residues. Trimming at V came to 3 bases and at J to 3 bases, leaving 3 bases not matched to a gene. CDR1 and CDR2 from the germline V gene are LNHDA and SQIVND (reference sequence).

The chain employs TRBV5-8 and TRBJ2-3; 8 bases map to TRBD2. After removal of 4 bases from V and 3 bases from J, the junction contained 7 bases not matched to a gene. The germline gives CDR1 SGHTS, CDR2 YDEGEE. The CDR3 contains 15 residues. CDR3 bases: TGTGCCAGCAGCCCCGTCGGGGGGGGGACAGATACGCAGTATTTT. Its protein is CASSPVGGGTDTQYF.

The rearrangement uses TRBV4-2 and TRBJ1-1; D unclear. The V gene's germline CDR1 is LGHNA and CDR2 YNFKEQ. Trimming removed 0 bases from V and 1 base from J, with 6 bases in between. This CDR3 contains 14 residues. CDR3 sequence reads: CASSQDTTNTEAFF. In DNA form, the CDR3 reads TGTGCCAGCAGCCAAGATACTACGAACACTGAAGCTTTCTTT.

This clone was seen more than once but under ten times. The chain joins TRBV27 to TRBJ1-3; D gene unclear. The germline gives CDR1 MNHEY, CDR2 SMNVEV (reference sequence). Trimming took 3 bases from V and 1 from J, leaving 10 bases between them. This CDR3 has 15 amino acids. CDR3 in DNA: TGTGCCAGCAGTTTGTCCGGTAATTCTGGAAACACCATATATTTT. This sequence encodes CASSLSGNSGNTIYF.

The V gene is TRBV5-8, the J gene TRBJ1-2; tentative D call: TRBD1 (5 bases). Trimming shortened V by 0 bases and J by 7 bases, and 13 bases separated the two germline ends. Germline-derived CDR1 and CDR2 are SGHTS and YDEGEE. The CDR3 extends over 14 amino acids. The CDR3 loop reads CASSLEQDFGGYTF. The CDR3 bases are TGTGCCAGCAGCTTGGAACAGGATTTCGGTGGCTACACCTTC.

The V gene is TRBV5-5, the J gene TRBJ2-5; 8 bases are shared with TRBD1. Losses at the gene ends were 1 base for V and 1 base for J; bases not matched to a gene: 6. Germline CDR1 SGHKS, CDR2 YYEKEE (reference sequence). The CDR3 covers 16 residues. The CDR3 sequence: CASSLTAGTGQETQYF. The CDR3 region has the DNA TGTGCCAGCAGCTTGACCGCCGGGACAGGCCAAGAGACCCAGTACTTC.

The chain links TRBV6-6 to TRBJ2-7, with D maybe TRBD2 (6 bases). Trimming pared 5 bases from V and 3 bases from J, leaving 14 bases between. The CDR3 covers 14 residues. CDR1 and CDR2 (germline): MNHNY, SVGAGI (reference sequence). The CDR3 bases are TGTGCCAGCAGTAAGGGGACTTCGAACTACGAGCAGTACTTC. Translating it yields CASSKGTSNYEQYF.

V and J are TRBV7-8 and TRBJ2-1; 10 bases are a match to TRBD2. CDR3 length: 15 residues. The germline V gene has CDR1 SGHVS and CDR2 FQNEAQ. V lost 2 bases, J lost 5 bases, and 3 bases stayed unmatched. The DNA for the CDR3 is TGTGCCAGCAGCTTACGAGCGGGGGGGCACAATGAGCAGTTCTTC. It codes for CASSLRAGGHNEQFF.

This chain uses TRBV6-5 with TRBJ2-3; 8 nucleotides line up with TRBD2. The CDR3 totals 15 residues. Germline values: CDR1 MNHEY, CDR2 SVGAGI. The J segment lost 4 bases and the V segment lost 5 bases, leaving 8 bases of the junction unmatched. The CDR3 loop is CASSPGGAAPDTQYF. The CDR3 DNA follows: TGTGCCAGCAGTCCGGGGGGGGCGGCCCCAGATACGCAGTATTTT.

The chain employs TRBV2 and TRBJ2-1; 10 bases match TRBD2. CDR1 is SNHLY and CDR2 is FYNNEI in the germline V gene. V dropped 4 bases and J dropped 6; count of bases not matched to a gene: 3. The CDR3 runs to 14 residues. DNA of the CDR3: TGTGCCAGCAGTGTGGAGCGGGAGGGCAATGAGCAGTTCTTC. Residues: CASSVEREGNEQFF.

The genes are TRBV6-5 and TRBJ1-2; D call uncertain. The CDR3 has 14 amino acids. The germline V gene has CDR1 MNHEY and CDR2 SVGAGI. With 7 bases removed from V and 0 bases from J, the gap between germline ends came to 12 bases. DNA of the CDR3: TGTGCCAGCAACGGCGGGGTCGCTAACTATGGCTACACCTTC. Translating it yields CASNGGVANYGYTF.

The gene calls are TRBV27 and TRBJ2-7; 9 nucleotides line up with TRBD1. Trimming took 2 bases from V and 3 from J; bases not matched to a gene: 8. In germline, CDR1 is MNHEY, CDR2 SMNVEV (reference sequence). The CDR3 sequence is 16 residues long. CDR3 amino acids: CASSLTQQGASYEQYF. CDR3 DNA sequence: TGTGCCAGCAGTTTAACCCAACAGGGGGCGAGCTACGAGCAGTACTTC.

V usage is TRBV24-1 and J usage is TRBJ2-1, with 11 bases aligning to TRBD2. Trimming at V came to 1 base and at J to 5 bases, leaving 0 bases not matched to a gene. The CDR3 totals 15 residues. Germline CDR1 is KGHDR and CDR2 is SFDVKD. The CDR3 sequence is CATSDLLAGDNEQFF. The CDR3 DNA sequence: TGTGCCACCAGTGATTTACTAGCGGGGGACAATGAGCAGTTCTTC.

This clone appeared a single time. V and J are TRBV30 and TRBJ2-3; 7 bases match TRBD1. Trimming at V came to 3 bases and at J to 4 bases, leaving 1 base not matched to a gene. The CDR3 is made up of 12 amino acids. The germline CDR1 and CDR2 sequences are GTSNPN and SVGIG (reference sequence). The chain's CDR3 is CAWRTGADTQYF. The CDR3 DNA is TGTGCCTGGAGAACAGGGGCAGATACGCAGTATTTT.

This clone has just one count. V gene TRBV6-1 combines with J gene TRBJ1-4; a possible D gene is TRBD1 (5 bases). CDR3 length: 15 amino acids. V lost 2 bases, J lost 8 bases, and 15 bases lay in between. Germline V CDR1 and CDR2: MNHNS, SASEGT. This chain's CDR3 is CASSEQGGRGEKLFF. CDR3 nucleotide sequence: TGTGCCAGCAGTGAACAGGGAGGACGTGGGGAAAAACTGTTTTTT.